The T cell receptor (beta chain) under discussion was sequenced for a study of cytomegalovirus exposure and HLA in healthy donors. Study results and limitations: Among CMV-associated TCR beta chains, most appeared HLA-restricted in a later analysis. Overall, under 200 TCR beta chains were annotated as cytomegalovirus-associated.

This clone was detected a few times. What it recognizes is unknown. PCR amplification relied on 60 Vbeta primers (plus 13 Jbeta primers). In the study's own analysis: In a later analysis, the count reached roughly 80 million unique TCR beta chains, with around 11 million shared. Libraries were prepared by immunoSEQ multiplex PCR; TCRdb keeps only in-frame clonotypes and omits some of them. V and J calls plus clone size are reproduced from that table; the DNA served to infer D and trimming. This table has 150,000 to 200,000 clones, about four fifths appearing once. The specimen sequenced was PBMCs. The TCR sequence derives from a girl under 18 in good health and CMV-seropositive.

CDR3 amino acids: CASSDRALASSGNTIYF. The CDR3 DNA is TGTGCCAGCAGCGACAGGGCCCTTGCGTCCTCTGGAAACACCATATATTTT. This chain joins TRBV7-6 and TRBJ1-3; 7 bases map to TRBD1. From germline, CDR1 is SGHVS and CDR2 FNYEAQ. V trimming: 5 bases; J trimming: 0 bases; junction bases outside the gene matches: 10. CDR3 length: 17 residues.